The 20 T cell receptor beta chains below come from one sample, sequenced in a study of T-cell reconstitution after alpha-beta-depleted transplantation in children. During its preparation, the TCRbeta library received unique molecular identifiers. TCRdb used MiXCR to reprocess the PCR reads, holding one entry per CDR3 protein. This sample has hundreds of thousands of distinct CDR3 sequences, with around 13% found just once. The specimen was PBMCs, mostly from graft donor cells, collected 360 days after TCRalphabeta/CD19-depleted stem cell transplant. The receptors derive from a male patient aged 10 to 17 who had a stem cell transplant for acute myeloid leukemia, so the T cells may come from the graft donor.

This clonotype was recorded many times. The J gene is TRBJ2-7, the V gene TRBV9, with TRBD2 identical over 7 bases. V shed 0 bases and J 6 bases; nucleotides not matched to a gene: 3. CDR1 is SGDLS, CDR2 YYNGEE, per germline. The CDR3 has 13 residues. DNA of the CDR3: TGTGCCAGCAGCGTAGAGGGAGGGCCCGAGCAGTACTTC. Protein product: CASSVEGGPEQYF.

This rearrangement joins TRBV24-1 to TRBJ2-1, with 10 nucleotides matching TRBD2. This CDR3 is built from 17 residues. Unmatched junction bases numbered 11, after V lost 3 bases and J lost 7 bases. Germline loops: CDR1 KGHDR, CDR2 SFDVKD. CDR3 sequence: CATSDPVAGGLGNEQFF. In nucleotides, the CDR3 is TGTGCCACCAGTGATCCGGTAGCGGGAGGACTTGGGAATGAGCAGTTCTTC.

This clonotype was detected ten times or more. The chain links TRBV12-3 or TRBV12-4 to TRBJ2-1; D unresolved. There are 13 residues in the CDR3. V lost 7 bases to trimming and J lost 4 bases, with 11 bases between them. CDR3 in DNA: TGTGCCAGCAACCCGCACTCTTACAATGAGCAGTTCTTC. Its protein is CASNPHSYNEQFF.

This clonotype turned up a few times. The chain links TRBV21-1 to TRBJ2-7; no check of the table's D call, TRBD1, against the DNA was made. TRBV21-1 is tagged as a pseudogene. The CDR3 spans 14 residues. The CDR3 here is CASGPTGRRYEQYF. In DNA form, the CDR3 reads TGTGCCAGCGGGCCGACAGGGCGGCGGTACGAGCAGTACTTC.

The chain carries TRBV10-3 and TRBJ1-6; no clear D. Per the germline V gene, CDR1 is ENHRY and CDR2 is SYGVKD. Trimming removed 0 bases at V and 16 bases at J, with 7 bases between. The CDR3 has 11 amino acids. CDR3 residues: CAISESKGLHF. CDR3 in DNA: TGTGCCATCAGTGAGTCTAAAGGTCTCCACTTT.

The chain carries TRBV29-1 and TRBJ2-7, with D unclear. V lost 7 bases and J lost 2, with 21 bases in between. The CDR3 sequence is 15 residues long. The germline gives CDR1 SQVTM, CDR2 ANQGSEA. The CDR3: CSARTVGPPPYEQYF. DNA for the CDR3: TGCAGCGCCCGAACCGTCGGGCCTCCCCCCTACGAGCAGTACTTC.

The chain employs TRBV27 and TRBJ2-7; D uncertain. V shed 2 bases and J shed 2 bases, with 10 bases lying between them. This CDR3 has 14 amino acids. Germline V gene sequence: CDR1 MNHEY, CDR2 SMNVEV (reference sequence). The CDR3, as DNA: TGTGCCAGCAGTTTAATACCACAAACCTACGAGCAGTACTTC. It yields the protein CASSLIPQTYEQYF.

This chain connects TRBV29-1 to TRBJ2-7, with D tentatively TRBD1 or TRBD2 (5 bases each). V was shortened by 7 bases and J by 0 bases, with 10 bases between the two germline ends. CDR1 is SQVTM, CDR2 ANQGSEA, per germline. CDR3 size: 12 residues. The chain's CDR3 is CSAGGTSYEQYF. For the CDR3, the DNA is TGCAGCGCTGGGGGTACCTCCTACGAGCAGTACTTC.

The chain recombines TRBV7-9 with TRBJ2-7, with D unclear. Germline CDR1 is SEHNR and CDR2 is FQNEAQ (reference sequence). Trimming removed 1 base from V and 3 bases from J, with 13 bases in between. CDR3 length: 15 residues. The CDR3 DNA sequence: TGTGCCAGCAGCTTAGTTCCGACCAGGTACTACGAGCAGTACTTC. As protein: CASSLVPTRYYEQYF.

V gene TRBV5-4 combines with J gene TRBJ2-7; D gene ambiguous. CDR1 is SGHNT and CDR2 is YYREEE in the germline V gene (reference sequence). This CDR3 is 12 amino acids long. Trimming left V 1 base short and J 6 bases short, with 8 bases between. The CDR3 nucleotides are TGTGCCAGCAGCTTGAGATCTAGCGAGCAGTACTTC. It encodes CASSLRSSEQYF.

This clonotype has only a few counts. The gene calls are TRBV6-2 or TRBV6-3 and TRBJ2-5; TRBD1 aligns across 12 bases. The J segment lost 5 bases and the V segment lost 2 bases, leaving 9 bases of the junction unmatched. In germline, CDR1 is MNHEY, CDR2 SVGEGT. The CDR3 has 17 amino acids. CDR3 sequence reads: CASSYRDRGRIKETQYF. As DNA, the CDR3 is TGTGCCAGCAGTTACCGGGACAGGGGGCGCATTAAGGAGACCCAGTACTTC.

This clonotype has just a few counts. The chain employs TRBV19 and TRBJ2-2, with 10 bases that match TRBD2. The CDR3 has 16 residues. Trimming cost V 8 bases and J 3 bases; bases outside gene matches: 9. CDR1 is LNHDA, CDR2 SQIVND, per germline (reference sequence). In DNA, the CDR3 is TGTGCCAGTGGAAAAAGCGGGAGGGCCGACACCGGGGAGCTGTTTTTT. Amino acid sequence: CASGKSGRADTGELFF.

This chain connects TRBV19 to TRBJ2-7; TRBD2 matches at 8 bases. This CDR3 is built from 16 residues. The V gene end was trimmed by 3 bases and the J gene end by 0 bases; junction bases not matched to a gene: 7. Germline V gene sequence: CDR1 LNHDA, CDR2 SQIVND (reference sequence). The DNA of the CDR3 is TGTGCCAGTAGTATGAGACTAGCGCTGTTCTCCTACGAGCAGTACTTC. Protein: CASSMRLALFSYEQYF. Drawing the rest from reference TRBV19 and TRBJ2-7, the complete variable domain is DGGITQSPKYLFRKEGQNVTLSCEQNLNHDAMYWYRQDPGQGLRLIYYSQIVNDFQKGDIAEGYSVSREKKESFPLTVTSAQKNPTAFYLCASSMRLALFSYEQYFGPGTRLTVT.

This clonotype was found a few times. The J gene is TRBJ1-5, the V gene TRBV21-1; the table's D call of TRBD1 was not tested on the DNA. TRBV21-1 is a pseudogene locus. This CDR3 has 13 amino acids. The CDR3 nucleotides read TGTGCCAAGATGGACAGACCAAATCAGCCCCAGCATTTT. Protein sequence: CAKMDRPNQPQHF.

This chain links TRBV20-1 with TRBJ2-3; D not certain. Germline V gene lookup returns CDR1 DFQATT and CDR2 SNEGSKA (reference sequence). The V and J ends lost 6 bases and 4 bases respectively, with 11 bases between them. This CDR3 is built from 12 residues. The CDR3 region is CSARLFADTQYF. Here the CDR3 DNA reads TGCAGTGCGCGTCTTTTCGCAGATACGCAGTATTTT.

This chain connects TRBV7-2 to TRBJ2-5; D gene ambiguous. Trimming stripped 5 bases from V and 6 bases from J, with 7 bases between. Per germline, CDR1 SGHTA and CDR2 FQGNSA. There are 11 residues in the CDR3. CDR3 sequence: CASSPSQTQYF. In DNA, the CDR3 is TGTGCCAGCAGCCCCTCCCAGACCCAGTACTTC.

The chain couples TRBV20-1 to TRBJ2-7; 7 positions match TRBD1. Trimming cost V 3 bases and J 2 bases; bases outside gene matches: 7. This CDR3 is built from 14 residues. The germline V gene encodes CDR1 DFQATT and CDR2 SNEGSKA (reference sequence). The CDR3 DNA reads as TGCAGTGCTAGGCCCGGGACAGTCCCCTACGAGCAGTACTTC. Translating gives CSARPGTVPYEQYF.

The CDR3 bases are TGTGCCAGCAGCGGGACTTCCAGCAATGAGCAGTTCTTC. This encodes CASSGTSSNEQFF. V usage is TRBV7-3 and J usage is TRBJ2-1; D perhaps matches TRBD2 (6 bases). This CDR3 is 13 amino acids long. V gave up 5 bases and J gave up 6 bases, with 11 bases separating them. Germline values: CDR1 SGHTA, CDR2 FQGTGA.

Concerning this clonotype: The germline gene is not matched at one end of the junction; a read error may be the cause. The chain links TRBV7-9 to TRBJ2-4, with D maybe TRBD2 (6 bases). Germline CDR1 is SEHNR and CDR2 is FQNEAQ (reference sequence). This CDR3 is built from 16 residues. In DNA form, the CDR3 reads TGTGCCAGCAGCTTAGAACAGACACTAGCCAAAAACGTTCAGTACTTC. Amino acids: CASSLEQTLAKNVQYF.

This clonotype was counted at least ten times. CDR3 loop: CSVAGTMNTEAFF. CDR3 in DNA: TGCAGCGTTGCGGGAACCATGAACACTGAAGCTTTCTTT. J is TRBJ1-1 and V is TRBV29-1, with D hard to call. There are 13 residues in the CDR3. V was pared by 4 bases and J by 0 bases, with 9 bases between. Germline CDR1 SQVTM, CDR2 ANQGSEA.